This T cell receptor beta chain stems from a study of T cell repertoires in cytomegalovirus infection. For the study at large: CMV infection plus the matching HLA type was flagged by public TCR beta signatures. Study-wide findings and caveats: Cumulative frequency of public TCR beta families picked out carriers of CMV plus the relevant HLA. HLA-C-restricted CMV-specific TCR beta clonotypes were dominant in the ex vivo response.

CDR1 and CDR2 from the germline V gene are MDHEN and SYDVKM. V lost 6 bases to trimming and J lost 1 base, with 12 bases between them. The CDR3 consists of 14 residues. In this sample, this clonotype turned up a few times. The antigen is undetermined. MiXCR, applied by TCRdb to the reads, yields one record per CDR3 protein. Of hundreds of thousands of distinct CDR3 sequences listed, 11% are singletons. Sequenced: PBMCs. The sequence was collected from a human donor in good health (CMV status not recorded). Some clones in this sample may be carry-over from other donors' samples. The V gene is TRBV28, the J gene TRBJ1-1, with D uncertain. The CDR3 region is CASREVRRNTEAFF. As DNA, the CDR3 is TGTGCCAGCAGGGAGGTGAGAAGGAACACTGAAGCTTTCTTT. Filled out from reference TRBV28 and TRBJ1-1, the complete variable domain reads DVKVTQSSRYLVKRTGEKVFLECVQDMDHENMFWYRQDPGLGLRLIYFSYDVKMKEKGDIPEGYSVSREKKERFSLILESASTNQTSMYLCASREVRRNTEAFFGQGTRLTVV.